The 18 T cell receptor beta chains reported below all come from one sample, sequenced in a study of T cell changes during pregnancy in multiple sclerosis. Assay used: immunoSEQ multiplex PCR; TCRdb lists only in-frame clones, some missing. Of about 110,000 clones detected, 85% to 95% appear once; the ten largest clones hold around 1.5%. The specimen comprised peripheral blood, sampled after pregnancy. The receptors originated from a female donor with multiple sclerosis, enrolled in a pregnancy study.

For the CDR3, the DNA is TGTGCAAGTCGCCCCTATTCCTACGAGCAGTACTTC. Amino acid sequence: CASRPYSYEQYF. The chain recombines TRBV12-2 with TRBJ2-7; the D call in the table, TRBD2, was not verified against the DNA. TRBV12-2 is noted as a pseudogene. The CDR3 has 12 residues.

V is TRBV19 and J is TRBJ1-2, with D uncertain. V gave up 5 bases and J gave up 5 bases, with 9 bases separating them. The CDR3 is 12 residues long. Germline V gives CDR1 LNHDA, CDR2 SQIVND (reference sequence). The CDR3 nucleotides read TGTGCCAGTAGTGGAGCAGATTATGGCTACACCTTC. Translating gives CASSGADYGYTF.

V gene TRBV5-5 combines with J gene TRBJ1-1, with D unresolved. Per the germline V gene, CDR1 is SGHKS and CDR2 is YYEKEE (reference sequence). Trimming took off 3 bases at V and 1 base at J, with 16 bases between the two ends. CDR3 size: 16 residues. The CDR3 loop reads CASSSILGRSNTEAFF. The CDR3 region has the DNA TGTGCCAGCAGCTCTATCCTGGGGAGGTCGAACACTGAAGCTTTCTTT. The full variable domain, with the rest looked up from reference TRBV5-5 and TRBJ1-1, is DAGVTQSPTHLIKTRGQQVTLRCSPISGHKSVSWYQQVLGQGPQFIFQYYEKEERGRGNFPDRFSARQFPNYSSELNVNALLLGDSALYLCASSSILGRSNTEAFFGQGTRLTVV.

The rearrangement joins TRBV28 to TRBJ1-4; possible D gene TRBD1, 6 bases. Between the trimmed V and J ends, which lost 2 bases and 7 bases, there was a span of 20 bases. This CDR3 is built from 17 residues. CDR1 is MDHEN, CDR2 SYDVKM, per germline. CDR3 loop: CASSLGFETGLVEKLFF. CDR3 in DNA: TGTGCCAGCAGTTTAGGGTTTGAGACAGGATTGGTTGAAAAACTGTTTTTT.

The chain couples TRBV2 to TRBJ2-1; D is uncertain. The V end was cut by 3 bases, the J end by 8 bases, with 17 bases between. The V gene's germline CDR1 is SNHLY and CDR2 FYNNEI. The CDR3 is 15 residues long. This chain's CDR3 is CASSDIASMVDEQFF. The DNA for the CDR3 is TGTGCCAGCAGTGATATAGCTTCCATGGTCGATGAGCAGTTCTTC.

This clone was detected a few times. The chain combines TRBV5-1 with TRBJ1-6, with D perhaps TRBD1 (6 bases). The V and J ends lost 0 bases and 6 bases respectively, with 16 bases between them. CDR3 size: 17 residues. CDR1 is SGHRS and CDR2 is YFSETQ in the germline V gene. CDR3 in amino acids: CASSLGGSGARNSPLHF. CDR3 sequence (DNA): TGCGCCAGCAGCTTGGGGGGGTCAGGGGCCCGTAATTCACCCCTCCACTTT.

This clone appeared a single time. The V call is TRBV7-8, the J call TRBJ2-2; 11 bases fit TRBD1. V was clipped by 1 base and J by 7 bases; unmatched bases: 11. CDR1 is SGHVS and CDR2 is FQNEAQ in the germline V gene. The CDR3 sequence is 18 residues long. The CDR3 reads CASSLVRAGTGGIGELFF. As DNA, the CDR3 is TGTGCCAGCAGCTTAGTCAGAGCCGGGACAGGGGGAATCGGGGAGCTGTTTTTT.

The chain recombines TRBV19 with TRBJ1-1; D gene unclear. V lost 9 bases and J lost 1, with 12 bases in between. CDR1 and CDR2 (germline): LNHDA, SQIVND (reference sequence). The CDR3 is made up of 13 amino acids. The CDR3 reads CASQVARNTEAFF. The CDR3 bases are TGTGCCAGCCAAGTAGCCAGGAACACTGAAGCTTTCTTT.

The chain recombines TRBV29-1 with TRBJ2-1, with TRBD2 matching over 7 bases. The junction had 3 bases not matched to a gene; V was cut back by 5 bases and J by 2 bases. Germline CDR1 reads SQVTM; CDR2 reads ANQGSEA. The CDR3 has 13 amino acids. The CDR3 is CSVIAGTYNEQFF. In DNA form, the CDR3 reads TGCAGCGTTATAGCGGGTACCTACAATGAGCAGTTCTTC.

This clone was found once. CDR3 protein: CASSPRGSYQPQHF. CDR3 coding DNA: TGTGCCAGCAGTCCGAGGGGGTCTTATCAGCCCCAGCATTTT. V and J are TRBV27 and TRBJ1-5; D is perhaps TRBD1 (6 bases). CDR1 and CDR2 (germline): MNHEY, SMNVEV (reference sequence). This CDR3 is built from 14 residues. The V and J ends lost 5 bases and 5 bases respectively, with 13 bases between them.

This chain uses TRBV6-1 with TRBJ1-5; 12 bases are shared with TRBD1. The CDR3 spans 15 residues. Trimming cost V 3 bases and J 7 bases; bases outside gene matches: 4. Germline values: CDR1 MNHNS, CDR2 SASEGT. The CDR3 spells CASSEPGQGAQPQHF. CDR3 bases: TGTGCCAGCAGTGAGCCGGGACAGGGGGCCCAGCCCCAGCATTTT.

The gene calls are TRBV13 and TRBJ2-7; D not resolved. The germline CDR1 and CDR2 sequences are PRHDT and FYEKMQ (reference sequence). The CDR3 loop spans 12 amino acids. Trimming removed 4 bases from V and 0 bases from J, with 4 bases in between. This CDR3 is CASSSSSYEQYF. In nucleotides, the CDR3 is TGTGCCAGCAGCTCGAGCTCCTACGAGCAGTACTTC. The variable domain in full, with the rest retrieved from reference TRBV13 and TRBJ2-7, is AAGVIQSPRHLIKEKRETATLKCYPIPRHDTVYWYQQGPGQDPQFLISFYEKMQSDKGSIPDRFSAQQFSDYHSELNMSSLELGDSALYFCASSSSSYEQYFGPGTRLTVT.

In nucleotides, the CDR3 is TGTGCCAGCAGCTTTGGGACAGGGGGCTACGAGCAGTACTTC. Protein: CASSFGTGGYEQYF. The genes are TRBV5-8 and TRBJ2-7; 11 nucleotides agree with TRBD1. From germline, CDR1 is SGHTS and CDR2 YDEGEE. CDR3 length: 14 amino acids. Germline trimming cut 2 bases from V and 3 bases from J; bases unmatched to any gene: 1.

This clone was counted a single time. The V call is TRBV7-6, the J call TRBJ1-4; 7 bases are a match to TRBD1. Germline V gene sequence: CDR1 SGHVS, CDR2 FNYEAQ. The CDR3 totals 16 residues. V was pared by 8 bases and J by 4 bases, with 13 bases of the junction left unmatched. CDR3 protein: CASGLSTGALNEKLFF. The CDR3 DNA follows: TGTGCCAGCGGGCTTTCTACAGGGGCCCTTAATGAAAAACTGTTTTTT.

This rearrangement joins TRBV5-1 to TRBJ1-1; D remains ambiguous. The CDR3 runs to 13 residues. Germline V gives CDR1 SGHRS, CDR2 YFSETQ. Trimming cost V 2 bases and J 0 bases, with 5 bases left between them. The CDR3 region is CASSFTVNTEAFF. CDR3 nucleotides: TGCGCCAGCAGCTTCACAGTGAACACTGAAGCTTTCTTT.

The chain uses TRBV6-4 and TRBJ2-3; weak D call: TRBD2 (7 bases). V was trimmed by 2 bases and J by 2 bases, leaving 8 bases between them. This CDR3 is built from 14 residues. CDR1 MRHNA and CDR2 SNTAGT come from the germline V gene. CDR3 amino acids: CASSDGGATDTQYF. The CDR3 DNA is TGTGCCAGCAGTGACGGGGGGGCCACAGATACGCAGTATTTT.

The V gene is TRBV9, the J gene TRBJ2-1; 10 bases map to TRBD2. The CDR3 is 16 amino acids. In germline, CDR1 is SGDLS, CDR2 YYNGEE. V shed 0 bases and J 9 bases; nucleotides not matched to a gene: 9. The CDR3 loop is CASSVASSGRAGEQFF. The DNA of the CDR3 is TGTGCCAGCAGCGTAGCGTCGAGCGGGAGGGCCGGTGAGCAGTTCTTC.

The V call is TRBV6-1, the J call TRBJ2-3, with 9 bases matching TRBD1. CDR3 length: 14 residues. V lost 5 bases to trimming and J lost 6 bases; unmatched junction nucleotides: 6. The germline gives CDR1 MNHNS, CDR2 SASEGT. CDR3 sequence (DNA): TGTGCCAGCAGTCCGGACAGGGGTCGCGATACGCAGTATTTT. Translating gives CASSPDRGRDTQYF.